These 7 T cell receptor beta chains were all obtained from the same sample, sequenced in a study of blood T cell repertoires in COVID-19. Profiling relied on immunoSEQ multiplex PCR, and the TCRdb table lists in-frame clones only, not all of them. This table holds fewer than 500,000 clones, 70% to 90% found once. Sequenced input: PBMCs or T cells enriched from blood (not recorded which). The receptors shown here come from a woman under 30 with acute COVID-19.

This clone showed up just once. This rearrangement joins TRBV5-1 to TRBJ2-7; 7 nucleotides line up with TRBD1. The CDR3 extends over 14 amino acids. Trimming took 4 bases from V and 1 from J; bases not matched to a gene: 5. The germline gives CDR1 SGHRS, CDR2 YFSETQ. In DNA form, the CDR3 reads TGCGCCAGCAGCCAGGACAGGAGATCCTACGAGCAGTACTTC. It translates to CASSQDRRSYEQYF.

The V call is TRBV28, the J call TRBJ2-7, with TRBD2 matching 10 bases. The V segment lost 3 bases and the J segment 2 bases; nucleotides outside the gene matches: 7. This CDR3 region has 16 residues. Germline CDR1 is MDHEN and CDR2 is SYDVKM. The CDR3 reads CASSLASGSPTYEQYF. The CDR3 DNA reads as TGTGCCAGCAGTTTGGCTAGCGGGAGTCCTACCTACGAGCAGTACTTC.

The V call is TRBV15, the J call TRBJ2-5, with 7 bases that match TRBD2. The germline CDR1 and CDR2 sequences are LNHNV and YYDKDF (reference sequence). The CDR3 is 16 residues long. Losses at the gene ends were 0 bases for V and 1 base for J; bases not matched to a gene: 5. The CDR3 DNA reads TGTGCCACCAGCAGAGATCTGGTAGCGGGCCAAGAGACCCAGTACTTC. This codes for CATSRDLVAGQETQYF.

V usage is TRBV7-9 and J usage is TRBJ1-1, with TRBD1 identical over 7 bases. Germline-derived CDR1 and CDR2 are SEHNR and FQNEAQ (reference sequence). The CDR3 loop spans 14 amino acids. V shed 5 bases, J shed 1 base, and the junction held 4 bases outside the gene matches. CDR3 nucleotides: TGTGCCAGCAGCCTGACAGGGAGGAACACTGAAGCTTTCTTT. Amino acid sequence: CASSLTGRNTEAFF.

Remarks on this clone: The same CDR3 arises from other DNA sequences in this sample as well. The chain employs TRBV14 and TRBJ1-5; D is possibly TRBD1 (6 bases). Germline V gives CDR1 SGHDN, CDR2 FVKESK. V dropped 3 bases and J dropped 1 base, with 10 bases sitting between them. The CDR3 spans 15 residues. The CDR3 is CASSQGGGSNQPQHF. The CDR3 DNA sequence: TGTGCCAGCAGCCAGGGAGGGGGAAGCAATCAGCCCCAGCATTTT.

The gene calls are TRBV7-8 and TRBJ1-2; 7 bases match TRBD1. Per germline, CDR1 SGHVS and CDR2 FQNEAQ. The V and J ends lost 5 bases and 5 bases, in that order; junction bases with no gene match: 5. The CDR3 is 13 residues long. CDR3 residues: CASSQDRAYGYTF. In DNA, the CDR3 is TGTGCCAGCAGCCAAGACAGGGCGTATGGCTACACCTTC.

V gene TRBV28 combines with J gene TRBJ2-1; 9 nucleotides agree with TRBD1. The CDR3 has 16 residues. Trimming took 1 base from V and 9 from J; bases not matched to a gene: 10. Per the germline V gene, CDR1 is MDHEN and CDR2 is SYDVKM. CDR3 in amino acids: CASSLYWGTGICEQFF. For the CDR3, the DNA is TGTGCCAGCAGTTTATATTGGGGGACAGGGATTTGTGAGCAGTTCTTC.